Reported below is one T cell receptor beta chain. These data come from a study of blood T cell repertoires in COVID-19. As for the study in general: Spain, Italy and the United States supplied samples that represented acute and convalescent COVID-19. The cDNA or gDNA used as material had been derived from T cells, B-cell-depleted T cells, or PBMCs.

In the study's own analysis: Estimated nucleated cell counts came from reference gene primer amplification. Data came from immunoSEQ multiplex PCR; TCRdb stores just in-frame clones and leaves some out. The DNA gave D and trimming, while V, J and clone size come from that table. Here the sample spans over 250,000 clones, around 90% being singletons. The CDR3 extends over 14 amino acids. Germline values: CDR1 SGDLS, CDR2 YYNGEE. With V trimmed by 3 bases and J by 6 bases, 5 bases remained unmatched. This clonotype was obtained from a man aged 60-69 years who had recovered from COVID-19. The chain joins TRBV9 to TRBJ2-1, with 8 bases lining up with TRBD1. What was sequenced was peripheral blood. The CDR3 DNA reads as TGTGCCAGCAGCGCGCGGACAGGGCCCAATGAGCAGTTCTTC. Its translation: CASSARTGPNEQFF.